The clone carrying this TCR beta chain was seen a single time. The data belong to a study of blood T cell repertoires in COVID-19. Study in general: Some COVID-19 samples were acute and others convalescent; all came from the United States, Italy and Spain.

CDR1 and CDR2 (germline): SGHVS, FQNEAQ. Trimming pared 5 bases from V and 0 bases from J, leaving 10 bases between. CDR3 length: 14 residues. TCRdb keeps only in-frame clones here, not all; method: immunoSEQ multiplex PCR. The sample yields fewer than 120,000 clones, over 60% seen once. This TCR was recovered from a woman older than 75 with acute or convalescent COVID-19. Sequenced material: peripheral blood. The chain carries TRBV7-8 and TRBJ1-2; D may be TRBD1 (6 bases). CDR3 region: CASSKDRANYGYTF. CDR3 nucleotides: TGTGCCAGCAGCAAGGACAGAGCTAACTATGGCTACACCTTC.